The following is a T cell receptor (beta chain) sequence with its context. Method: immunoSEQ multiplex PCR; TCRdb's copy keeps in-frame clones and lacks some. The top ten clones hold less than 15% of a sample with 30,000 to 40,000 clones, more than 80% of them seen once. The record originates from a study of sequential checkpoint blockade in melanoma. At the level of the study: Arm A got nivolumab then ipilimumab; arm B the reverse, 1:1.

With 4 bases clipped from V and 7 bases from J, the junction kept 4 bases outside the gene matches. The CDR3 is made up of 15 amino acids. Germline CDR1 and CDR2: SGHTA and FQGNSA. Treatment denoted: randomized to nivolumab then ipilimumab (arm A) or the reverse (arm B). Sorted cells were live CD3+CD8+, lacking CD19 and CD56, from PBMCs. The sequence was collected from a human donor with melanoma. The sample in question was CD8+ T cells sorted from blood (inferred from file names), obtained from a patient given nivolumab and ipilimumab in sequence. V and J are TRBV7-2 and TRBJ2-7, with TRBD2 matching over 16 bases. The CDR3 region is CASSSGTSGREEQYV. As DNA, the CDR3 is TGTGCCAGCAGCTCCGGGACTAGCGGGAGGGAAGAGCAGTACGTC.